This entry lists 3 T cell receptor beta chains sequenced from one sample in a study of blood T cell repertoires in COVID-19. Sequenced by immunoSEQ multiplex PCR; TCRdb stores in-frame clones only, minus some. The repertoire holds about 260,000 clones, about 87% seen once, with 2.3% in the top ten. Material: peripheral blood. The source is a woman in her 50s with acute or convalescent COVID-19.

The chain has TRBV23-1 and TRBJ1-1; D not resolved. TRBV23-1 is noted as an ORF with a role that remains uncertain. The CDR3 sequence is 17 residues long. The ends were cut back, 3 bases at V and 0 bases at J, with 17 bases in the middle. DNA of the CDR3: TGCGCCAGCAGTCACTACCTTCTTCACGATATGAACACTGAAGCTTTCTTT. Its protein product is CASSHYLLHDMNTEAFF.

This rearrangement joins TRBV29-1 to TRBJ2-1; D is uncertain. Germline CDR1 SQVTM, CDR2 ANQGSEA. CDR3 length: 12 residues. Trimming stripped 4 bases from V and 6 bases from J, with 10 bases between. The CDR3 nucleotides read TGCAGCGTTGCGGTGGTTACCAATGAGCAGTTCTTC. This encodes CSVAVVTNEQFF.

The chain combines TRBV7-2 with TRBJ2-5; 10 bases agree with TRBD1. Germline CDR1 is SGHTA and CDR2 is FQGNSA. The CDR3 extends over 16 amino acids. The V gene end was trimmed by 1 base and the J gene end by 5 bases; junction bases not matched to a gene: 7. CDR3 region: CASSLDGTGVRETQYF. DNA for the CDR3: TGTGCCAGCAGCTTAGATGGGACAGGGGTCCGGGAGACCCAGTACTTC.